The 19 T cell receptor beta chains presented below share a single source sample, sequenced in a study of blood T cells in healthy people across ages. Primers used in a second PCR of roughly 7 to 12 cycles were a sample-barcoded 5' primer and a J-beta primer mix. TCRdb re-called the 5' RACE reads with MiXCR, one entry per CDR3 protein. Here the sample spans around 2 million distinct CDR3 sequences, roughly two fifths being singletons. The sequenced material came from blood. These receptors all stem from a human donor in good health.

The chain combines TRBV4-3 with TRBJ2-2; D tentatively reads TRBD1 or TRBD2 (5 bases each). Per the germline V gene, CDR1 is LGHNA and CDR2 is YSLEER. Trimming took 4 bases from V and 4 from J, leaving 16 bases between them. The CDR3 has 16 amino acids. The CDR3 here is CASSPGPGDPTGELFF. DNA for the CDR3: TGCGCCAGCAGCCCAGGCCCCGGGGACCCCACCGGGGAGCTGTTTTTT.

This clonotype was recorded at least ten times. This chain uses TRBV4-1 with TRBJ2-1; 9 nucleotides align to TRBD2. This CDR3 has 16 amino acids. CDR1 and CDR2 (germline): MGHRA, YSYEKL. Trimming at V came to 3 bases and at J to 7 bases, leaving 10 bases not matched to a gene. Written as DNA, the CDR3 is TGCGCCAGCAGCCAGGCCTTTGGGACTAGCAAGAATGAGCAGTTCTTC. Encoded protein: CASSQAFGTSKNEQFF.

V gene TRBV3-1 combines with J gene TRBJ1-2; 7 bases align to TRBD1. Germline V gene data show CDR1 as LGHDT and CDR2 as YNNKEL (reference sequence). V lost 0 bases and J lost 4; bases outside the gene matches: 2. The CDR3 length is 14 residues. CDR3 protein: CASSQEQGSYGYTF. CDR3 DNA: TGTGCCAGCAGCCAAGAACAGGGGAGCTATGGCTACACCTTC.

This clonotype was seen a few times. This chain uses TRBV6-5 with TRBJ2-7; unclear D gene. Germline-derived CDR1 and CDR2 are MNHEY and SVGAGI. The CDR3 runs to 18 residues. Deletions cut 2 bases from V and 2 bases from J, with 22 bases between. CDR3 nucleotides: TGTGCCAGCAGTTACAGGAAGGTAGGTCCTTCGGAGACCTACGAGCAGTACTTC. Its translation is CASSYRKVGPSETYEQYF.

The chain has TRBV7-3 and TRBJ2-7; TRBD1 or TRBD2 may be the D gene (6 bases each). The V end lost 2 bases, the J end lost 10 bases, and 18 bases lay between the germline ends. Germline assignment: CDR1 SGHTA and CDR2 FQGTGA. The length of the CDR3 is 14 residues. The CDR3 reads CASSLWGAVEAQYF. The CDR3 DNA sequence: TGTGCCAGCAGCTTATGGGGGGCGGTGGAGGCCCAGTACTTC.

The rearrangement links TRBV12-3 or TRBV12-4 to TRBJ1-6; perhaps TRBD1 as D (6 bases). The V end lost 5 bases, the J end lost 10 bases, and 27 bases lay between the germline ends. This CDR3 is 18 amino acids long. The CDR3 protein is CASSPSTGSSRVASPLHF. The DNA for the CDR3 is TGTGCCAGCAGTCCATCTACAGGGTCCAGCAGAGTCGCGTCACCCCTCCACTTT.

About this clonotype: The junction and the germline gene differ at one end; a read error may be behind it. V gene TRBV4-2 combines with J gene TRBJ2-6, with D possibly TRBD1 on 5 matching bases. This CDR3 has 16 amino acids. Per germline, CDR1 LGHNA and CDR2 YNFKEQ. CDR3 DNA sequence: TGTGCCAGCAGCCAAGATTGGACCTCTGGGGCCAACGTCCCGACTTTC. Protein: CASSQDWTSGANVPTF.

Only a few counts were recorded for this clonotype. A junction boundary mismatches the germline segment, possibly from a read error. The chain has TRBV7-8 and TRBJ2-5; 12 nucleotides agree with TRBD2. CDR3 length: 17 residues. Per the germline V gene, CDR1 is SGHVS and CDR2 is FQNEAQ. CDR3 sequence reads: CASNWGSSGGAGETQYF. The CDR3 region has the DNA TGTGCTAGCAACTGGGGGTCTAGCGGGGGGGCCGGAGAGACCCAGTACTTC. The full variable domain, in which reference TRBV7-8 and TRBJ2-5 provide the parts outside the CDR3, is GAGVSQSPRYKVAKRGQDVALRCDPISGHVSLFWYQQALGQGPEFLTYFQNEAQLDKSGLPSDRFFAERPEGSVSTLKIQRTQQEDSAVYLCASNWGSSGGAGETQYFGPGTRLLVL.

The chain links TRBV2 to TRBJ1-6, with 8 bases fitting TRBD1. After removal of 3 bases from V and 7 bases from J, the junction contained 2 bases not matched to a gene. Germline lookup yields CDR1 SNHLY and CDR2 FYNNEI. This CDR3 region has 14 residues. The CDR3: CASSERTGNSPLHF. The CDR3 bases are TGTGCCAGCAGTGAGAGGACAGGGAATTCACCCCTCCACTTT.

The chain has TRBV7-6 and TRBJ1-1; tentative D call: TRBD1 (5 bases). CDR3 size: 13 residues. Germline V gene data show CDR1 as SGHVS and CDR2 as FNYEAQ. Trimming removed 4 bases at V and 6 bases at J, with 12 bases between. The CDR3 region has the DNA TGTGCCAGCAGCTGGGGCCTCAACGCTGAAGCTTTCTTT. Its translation: CASSWGLNAEAFF.

This clonotype was seen a few times. The CDR3 DNA sequence: TGTGCCAGCAGCTCAGAGACAGGGTCGGGCTATGGCTACACCTTC. As protein: CASSSETGSGYGYTF. The chain couples TRBV7-2 to TRBJ1-2; 7 bases align to TRBD1. Germline assignment: CDR1 SGHTA and CDR2 FQGNSA. V lost 4 bases, J lost 4 bases, and 9 bases stayed unmatched. The CDR3 is made up of 15 amino acids.

This clonotype was seen more than once but under ten times. This rearrangement joins TRBV6-1 to TRBJ1-5; D gene uncertain. Trimming stripped 4 bases from V and 3 bases from J, with 16 bases between. The CDR3 is 16 residues long. CDR1 and CDR2 from the germline V gene are MNHNS and SASEGT. This chain's CDR3 is CASSGGSTGINQPQHF. CDR3 nucleotide sequence: TGTGCCAGCAGTGGAGGATCTACGGGGATCAATCAGCCCCAGCATTTT.

This clonotype was recorded once. V gene TRBV15 combines with J gene TRBJ2-1; D unclear. The CDR3 is 13 amino acids. V lost 0 bases to trimming and J lost 5 bases, with 5 bases between them. In germline, CDR1 is LNHNV, CDR2 YYDKDF (reference sequence). CDR3 sequence: CATSRDADNEQFF. The CDR3 DNA follows: TGTGCCACCAGCAGAGACGCAGACAATGAGCAGTTCTTC.

This clonotype was seen many times. This chain connects TRBV7-2 to TRBJ2-1, with TRBD2 matching 13 bases. This CDR3 spans 15 amino acids. Germline V gene lookup returns CDR1 SGHTA and CDR2 FQGNSA. Trimming removed 4 bases from V and 8 bases from J; junction bases left unmatched: 5. This CDR3 reads CASSSRTSGGYEQFF. Written as DNA, the CDR3 is TGTGCCAGCAGCTCCAGGACTAGCGGGGGCTATGAGCAGTTCTTC.

This clonotype was counted only a few times. The chain is built from TRBV20-1 and TRBJ2-6, with a weak D call TRBD2 (5 bases). Germline V lookup: CDR1 DFQATT, CDR2 SNEGSKA (reference sequence). Trimming left V 0 bases short and J 2 bases short, with 14 bases between. The CDR3 loop spans 17 amino acids. Here the CDR3 reads CSARDIVAGPGANVLTF. The CDR3 nucleotides read TGCAGTGCTAGAGACATCGTTGCGGGTCCTGGGGCCAACGTCCTGACTTTC.

The chain joins TRBV7-2 to TRBJ2-7; D is uncertain. The CDR3 is 13 amino acids. Germline lookup yields CDR1 SGHTA and CDR2 FQGNSA. V gave up 4 bases and J gave up 2 bases, with 9 bases separating them. The CDR3 DNA follows: TGTGCCAGCAGCTCCGACCCAGCCTACGAGCAGTACTTC. Its translation is CASSSDPAYEQYF. Full variable domain (rest looked up from reference TRBV7-2 and TRBJ2-7): GAGVSQSPSNKVTEKGKDVELRCDPISGHTALYWYRQSLGQGLEFLIYFQGNSAPDKSGLPSDRFSAERTGGSVSTLTIQRTQQEDSAVYLCASSSDPAYEQYFGPGTRLTVT.

V and J are TRBV7-8 and TRBJ1-2; 7 bases line up with TRBD1. This CDR3 has 17 amino acids. The trim removed 2 bases at V and 0 bases at J, leaving 9 bases unmatched. Germline assignment: CDR1 SGHVS and CDR2 FQNEAQ. The CDR3 nucleotides are TGTGCCAGCAGCTTATCCGGACAGGCCTTTCCTAACTATGGCTACACCTTC. Residues: CASSLSGQAFPNYGYTF.

This sequence joins TRBV15 and TRBJ2-1; 11 bases match TRBD2. The ends lost 8 bases at V and 7 bases at J; junction bases unmatched: 10. The CDR3 totals 15 residues. Germline assignment: CDR1 LNHNV and CDR2 YYDKDF (reference sequence). The CDR3, as DNA: TGTGCCACCGGTGTCCTAGCGGGGGGTTGGAATGAGCAGTTCTTC. Translated: CATGVLAGGWNEQFF.

The rearrangement uses TRBV6-1 and TRBJ1-2, with D hard to call. The CDR3 is made up of 12 amino acids. V was clipped by 1 base and J by 5 bases, with 5 bases between them. Germline V gene sequence: CDR1 MNHNS, CDR2 SASEGT. The CDR3 region has the DNA TGTGCCAGCAGTGAAGAGTATTATGGCTACACCTTC. Translated, it gives CASSEEYYGYTF.